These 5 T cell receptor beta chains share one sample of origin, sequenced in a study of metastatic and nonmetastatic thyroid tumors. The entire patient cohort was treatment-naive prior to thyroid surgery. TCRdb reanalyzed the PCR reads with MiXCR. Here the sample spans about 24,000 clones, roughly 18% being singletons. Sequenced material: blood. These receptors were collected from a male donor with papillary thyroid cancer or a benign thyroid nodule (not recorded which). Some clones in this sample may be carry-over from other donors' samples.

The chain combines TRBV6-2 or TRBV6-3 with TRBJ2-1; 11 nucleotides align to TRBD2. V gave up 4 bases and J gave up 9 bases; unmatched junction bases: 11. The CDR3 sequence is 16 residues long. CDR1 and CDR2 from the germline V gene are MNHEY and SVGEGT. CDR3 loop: CASSWLAGGFNAEQFF. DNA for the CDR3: TGTGCCAGCAGTTGGCTAGCGGGAGGTTTTAATGCTGAGCAGTTCTTC.

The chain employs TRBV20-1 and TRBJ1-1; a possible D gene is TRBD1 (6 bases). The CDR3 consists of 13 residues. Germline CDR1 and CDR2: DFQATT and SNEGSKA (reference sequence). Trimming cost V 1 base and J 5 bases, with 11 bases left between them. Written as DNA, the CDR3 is TGCAGTGCTAGAGGGGGGAGGGGGACTGAAGCTTTCTTT. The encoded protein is CSARGGRGTEAFF.

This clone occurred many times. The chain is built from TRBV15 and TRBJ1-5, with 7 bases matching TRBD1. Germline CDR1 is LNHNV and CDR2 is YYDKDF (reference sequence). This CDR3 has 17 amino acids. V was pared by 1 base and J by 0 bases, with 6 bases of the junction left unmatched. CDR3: CATSRGKDRDSNQPQHF. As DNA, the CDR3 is TGTGCCACCAGCAGAGGGAAAGACAGGGATAGCAATCAGCCCCAGCATTTT. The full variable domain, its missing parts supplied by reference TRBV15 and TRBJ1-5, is DAMVIQNPRYQVTQFGKPVTLSCSQTLNHNVMYWYQQKSSQAPKLLFHYYDKDFNNEADTPDNFQSRRPNTSFCFLDIRSPGLGDTAMYLCATSRGKDRDSNQPQHFGDGTRLSIL.

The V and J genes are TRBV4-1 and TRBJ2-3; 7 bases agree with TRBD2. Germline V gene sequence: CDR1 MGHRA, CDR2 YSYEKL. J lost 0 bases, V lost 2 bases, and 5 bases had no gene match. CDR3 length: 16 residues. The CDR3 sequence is CASSQLLASSTDTQYF. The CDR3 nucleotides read TGCGCCAGCAGCCAATTACTAGCGTCTAGCACAGATACGCAGTATTTT.

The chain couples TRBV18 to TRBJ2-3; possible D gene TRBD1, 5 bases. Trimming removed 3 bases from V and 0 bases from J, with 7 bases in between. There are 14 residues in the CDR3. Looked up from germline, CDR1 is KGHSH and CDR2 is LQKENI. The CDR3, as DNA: TGTGCCAGCTCACCGGGGCTTAGCACAGATACGCAGTATTTT. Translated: CASSPGLSTDTQYF.